Sequencing of this T cell receptor (beta chain) was carried out in a study of cytomegalovirus exposure and HLA in healthy donors. V was shortened by 2 bases and J by 0 bases, with 10 bases between the two germline ends. This CDR3 has 15 amino acids. Looked up from germline, CDR1 is MNHNS and CDR2 is SASEGT. The PCR had 60 Vbeta and 13 Jbeta primers. The protocol was immunoSEQ multiplex PCR, while the TCRdb copy is restricted to in-frame clones and leaves out a portion. The data contain 150,000 to 200,000 clones, around 90% of them singletons. This chain links TRBV6-1 with TRBJ1-1, with D perhaps matching TRBD1 (5 bases). The clonotype was recovered from a boy younger than 10 in good health and CMV-seronegative. Sequences were obtained from PBMCs. The CDR3 DNA sequence: TGTGCCAGCAGTGAACGCCCAGGGATGAACACTGAAGCTTTCTTT. Protein product: CASSERPGMNTEAFF.